The 27 T cell receptor beta chains reported below all come from one sample, sequenced in a study of blood T cell repertoires in COVID-19. Libraries were prepared by immunoSEQ multiplex PCR; TCRdb keeps only in-frame clonotypes and omits some of them. The sample holds 150,000 to 180,000 clones, roughly 80% seen once. Sequencing used peripheral blood. These receptors were obtained from a woman aged 55-70 years with acute or convalescent COVID-19.

CDR3 sequence: CASSLWPRQNYEQYF. The DNA for the CDR3 is TGCGCCAGCAGCCTATGGCCCAGACAAAACTACGAGCAGTACTTC. This chain uses TRBV4-1 with TRBJ2-7; D is unclear. Germline CDR1 reads MGHRA; CDR2 reads YSYEKL. Trimming removed 4 bases at V and 3 bases at J, with 16 bases between. The CDR3 runs 15 residues.

The V and J genes are TRBV28 and TRBJ1-2, with 9 bases identical to TRBD1. The CDR3 is 15 residues long. From germline, CDR1 is MDHEN and CDR2 SYDVKM. V lost 2 bases, J lost 5 bases, and 6 bases stayed unmatched. In DNA, the CDR3 is TGTGCCAGCAGTTTAATCAACAGGGGGCGGTATGGCTACACCTTC. It translates to CASSLINRGRYGYTF.

This rearrangement joins TRBV9 to TRBJ2-1, with 8 bases fitting TRBD2. With 1 base clipped from V and 9 bases from J, the junction kept 12 bases outside the gene matches. The CDR3 loop spans 16 amino acids. Germline V gene sequence: CDR1 SGDLS, CDR2 YYNGEE. The CDR3 DNA reads as TGTGCCAGCAGCGTACGGGGGCCCACGGGAGGGGCTGAGCAGTTCTTC. Protein sequence: CASSVRGPTGGAEQFF.

The chain joins TRBV4-1 to TRBJ2-7; no clear D. CDR1 and CDR2 from the germline V gene are MGHRA and YSYEKL. V was cut by 3 bases and J by 2 bases, with 14 bases left in between. The CDR3 contains 15 residues. The CDR3 sequence: CASSHNPGSPYEQYF. Written as DNA, the CDR3 is TGCGCCAGCAGCCATAATCCAGGATCACCCTACGAGCAGTACTTC.

The rearrangement links TRBV2 to TRBJ1-1; 7 bases are shared with TRBD1. This CDR3 has 15 amino acids. Trimming took 6 bases from V and 7 from J; bases not matched to a gene: 14. Germline V gene sequence: CDR1 SNHLY, CDR2 FYNNEI. CDR3 region: CASRGGGQAGFEAFF. The CDR3 DNA reads TGTGCCAGCAGAGGGGGAGGACAGGCGGGGTTTGAAGCTTTCTTT.

The rearrangement links TRBV5-5 to TRBJ1-6, with 10 nucleotides matching TRBD1. The CDR3 consists of 16 residues. Germline lookup yields CDR1 SGHKS and CDR2 YYEKEE (reference sequence). The V segment lost 4 bases and the J segment 7 bases; nucleotides outside the gene matches: 8. CDR3 in amino acids: CASSNEGGQGNSPLHF. The CDR3 region has the DNA TGTGCCAGCAGCAATGAGGGGGGACAGGGGAATTCACCCCTCCACTTT.

The V and J genes are TRBV10-3 and TRBJ1-1, with D perhaps matching TRBD1 (5 bases). Germline CDR1 and CDR2: ENHRY and SYGVKD. V lost 4 bases, J lost 1 base, and 7 bases lay in between. The CDR3 is 13 amino acids. Written as DNA, the CDR3 is TGTGCCATCAGTGGGACACCGAACACTGAAGCTTTCTTT. Its protein product is CAISGTPNTEAFF.

The V call is TRBV7-9, the J call TRBJ2-1; 8 bases line up with TRBD2. The CDR3 is made up of 15 amino acids. The ends lost 3 bases at V and 9 bases at J; junction bases unmatched: 10. Germline CDR1 and CDR2: SEHNR and FQNEAQ (reference sequence). For the CDR3, the DNA is TGTGCCAGCAGCTTCCAGCAGCGGGGGAGGAGTGAGCAGTTCTTC. Amino acid sequence: CASSFQQRGRSEQFF.

A single count supports this clone. The J gene is TRBJ2-7, the V gene TRBV5-1; perhaps TRBD2 as D (5 bases). Trimming cost V 1 base and J 6 bases, with 11 bases left between them. The germline V gene has CDR1 SGHRS and CDR2 YFSETQ. The CDR3 totals 13 residues. Written as DNA, the CDR3 is TGCGCCAGCAGCTTGAATTCCGGGGTCGAGCAGTACTTC. Translation gives CASSLNSGVEQYF.

The J gene is TRBJ2-1, the V gene TRBV18; a possible D gene is TRBD1 (5 bases). The V and J ends lost 2 bases and 4 bases respectively, with 15 bases between them. The V gene's germline CDR1 is KGHSH and CDR2 LQKENI. The CDR3 has 16 amino acids. The CDR3 sequence is CASSPGRDSGYNEQFF. In nucleotides, the CDR3 is TGTGCCAGCTCACCAGGCCGTGACAGTGGATACAATGAGCAGTTCTTC.

In this sample, this clone turned up once. The chain links TRBV3-1 (or the pseudogene TRBV3-2) to TRBJ1-5, with D uncertain. Trimming took 0 bases from V and 5 from J, leaving 8 bases between them. Germline CDR1 LGHDT, CDR2 YNNKEL (reference sequence). CDR3 length: 14 residues. This chain's CDR3 is CASSQDGLYQPQHF. DNA for the CDR3: TGTGCCAGCAGCCAAGATGGTCTATATCAGCCCCAGCATTTT.

The DNA of the CDR3 is TGTGCCACCAGCAGAGGGGAGGGAGGGGTACCCTATGGCTACACCTTC. This gives the protein CATSRGEGGVPYGYTF. This chain links TRBV15 with TRBJ1-2; TRBD1 is a possible D gene (5 bases). From germline, CDR1 is LNHNV and CDR2 YYDKDF (reference sequence). The CDR3 sequence is 16 residues long. The V and J ends lost 1 base and 4 bases respectively, with 16 bases between them.

This chain joins TRBV9 and TRBJ2-1, with a tentative D call TRBD1 (5 bases). With 3 bases removed from V and 9 bases from J, the gap between germline ends came to 13 bases. The germline gives CDR1 SGDLS, CDR2 YYNGEE. CDR3 length equals 13 residues. CDR3 protein: CASSAGRGFEQFF. The DNA of the CDR3 is TGTGCCAGCAGCGCAGGAAGGGGCTTTGAGCAGTTCTTC.

The chain couples TRBV28 to TRBJ2-2, with a weak D call TRBD1 (6 bases). This CDR3 has 16 residues. Trimming cost V 5 bases and J 6 bases, with 19 bases left between them. Germline V gene data show CDR1 as MDHEN and CDR2 as SYDVKM. The CDR3 DNA reads as TGTGCCAGCAGTATTCTGGGAACGCAGGGGTCCGGGGAGCTGTTTTTT. It codes for CASSILGTQGSGELFF.

V and J are TRBV6-1 and TRBJ2-4, with 10 bases aligning to TRBD1. V gave up 3 bases and J gave up 8 bases; unmatched junction bases: 4. CDR1 MNHNS and CDR2 SASEGT come from the germline V gene. The CDR3 extends over 14 amino acids. CDR3 DNA sequence: TGTGCCAGCAGTGAGACAGGGGGCCGGCACATTCAGTACTTC. Translation: CASSETGGRHIQYF.

V is TRBV2 and J is TRBJ1-6, with 9 bases that match TRBD1. CDR1 SNHLY and CDR2 FYNNEI come from the germline V gene. Trimming took 4 bases from V and 5 from J; bases not matched to a gene: 9. The CDR3 consists of 17 residues. CDR3 coding DNA: TGTGCCAGCAGTGGGGGACAGGGATGGTCCCATAATTCACCCCTCCACTTT. Translated: CASSGGQGWSHNSPLHF.

This clone appeared a few times. The rearrangement links TRBV4-2 to TRBJ2-7; the D gene is possibly TRBD2 (6 bases). This CDR3 is built from 16 residues. Germline assignment: CDR1 LGHNA and CDR2 YNFKEQ. V lost 0 bases to trimming and J lost 4 bases, with 16 bases between them. DNA of the CDR3: TGTGCCAGCAGCCAAGATCTACAGCGGGCGGCTTACGAGCAGTACTTC. Translated: CASSQDLQRAAYEQYF.

The rearrangement uses TRBV2 and TRBJ2-1, with 10 bases aligning to TRBD2. Germline CDR1 is SNHLY and CDR2 is FYNNEI. The V and J ends lost 2 bases and 3 bases, in that order; junction bases with no gene match: 4. The length of the CDR3 is 16 residues. CDR3 in DNA: TGTGCCAGCAGTGAACGGGCTAGCGGGGGCTACAATGAGCAGTTCTTC. This encodes CASSERASGGYNEQFF.

V usage is TRBV10-3 and J usage is TRBJ1-5; D is possibly TRBD1 (6 bases). V lost 4 bases to trimming and J lost 7 bases, with 14 bases between them. The CDR3 is 14 residues long. The V gene's germline CDR1 is ENHRY and CDR2 SYGVKD. The CDR3 DNA sequence: TGTGCCATCAGTGGCCAGGGGCAAGGGCAGCCCCAGCATTTT. Protein: CAISGQGQGQPQHF.

J is TRBJ1-6 and V is TRBV6-5; weak D call: TRBD1 (6 bases). Germline CDR1 and CDR2: MNHEY and SVGAGI. The CDR3 covers 15 residues. V lost 6 bases to trimming and J lost 2 bases, with 11 bases between them. The CDR3 reads CASRNRDPYNSPLHF. The DNA of the CDR3 is TGTGCCAGCAGAAACAGGGATCCCTATAATTCACCCCTCCACTTT.

The V and J genes are TRBV9 and TRBJ2-3; possibly TRBD2 for D (6 bases). Germline loops: CDR1 SGDLS, CDR2 YYNGEE. This CDR3 is built from 18 residues. The ends were cut back, 0 bases at V and 6 bases at J, with 23 bases in the middle. CDR3 nucleotide sequence: TGTGCCAGCAGCGTAGACGGCGGATTGACTAGTCTAGGGGATACGCAGTATTTT. Translation: CASSVDGGLTSLGDTQYF. Based on the CDR3 plus reference TRBV9 and TRBJ2-3, the full variable domain is DSGVTQTPKHLITATGQRVTLRCSPRSGDLSVYWYQQSLDQGLQFLIQYYNGEERAKGNILERFSAQQFPDLHSELNLSSLELGDSALYFCASSVDGGLTSLGDTQYFGPGTRLTVL.

The chain carries TRBV7-2 and TRBJ1-2, with 8 bases matching TRBD1. The CDR3 length is 14 residues. V lost 5 bases and J lost 5; bases outside the gene matches: 7. The germline CDR1 and CDR2 sequences are SGHTA and FQGNSA. CDR3: CASSQDRQGYGYTF. For the CDR3, the DNA is TGTGCCAGCAGCCAAGACCGACAGGGGTATGGCTACACCTTC.

The chain combines TRBV3-1 (or the pseudogene TRBV3-2) with TRBJ1-6; D is perhaps TRBD1 (5 bases). The V gene lost 1 base and the J gene lost 7 bases, with 14 bases spanning the gap. The CDR3 consists of 16 residues. The germline V gene has CDR1 LGHDT and CDR2 YNNKEL (reference sequence). CDR3 sequence: CASSQGSAGRNSPLHF. The CDR3, as DNA: TGTGCCAGCAGCCAAGGCTCGGCAGGGCGGAATTCACCCCTCCACTTT.

The CDR3: CASSPKTGTGVGEQYF. Written as DNA, the CDR3 is TGTGCCAGCAGCCCAAAAACCGGGACAGGGGTCGGCGAGCAGTACTTC. The genes are TRBV7-9 and TRBJ2-7, with 10 nucleotides matching TRBD1. Trimming took 5 bases from V and 6 from J; bases not matched to a gene: 13. Looked up from germline, CDR1 is SEHNR and CDR2 is FQNEAQ (reference sequence). This CDR3 has 16 residues.

The DNA of the CDR3 is TGTGCCAGCAGTGAAGGACAGGCTTCAACTGGGGAGCTGTTTTTT. Translated, it gives CASSEGQASTGELFF. This chain connects TRBV2 to TRBJ2-2; tentatively, D is TRBD1 (6 bases). Germline lookup yields CDR1 SNHLY and CDR2 FYNNEI. Trimming shortened V by 1 base and J by 8 bases, and 14 bases separated the two germline ends. The CDR3 loop spans 15 amino acids. Combining the CDR3 with reference TRBV2 and TRBJ2-2 gives the whole variable domain EPEVTQTPSHQVTQMGQEVILRCVPISNHLYFYWYRQILGQKVEFLVSFYNNEISEKSEIFDDQFSVERPDGSNFTLKIRSTKLEDSAMYFCASSEGQASTGELFFGEGSRLTVL.

This chain uses TRBV12-5 with TRBJ1-3; D is unclear. The CDR3 is made up of 15 amino acids. The V gene's germline CDR1 is LGHNT and CDR2 FRNRAP. Trimming took 5 bases from V and 0 from J, leaving 11 bases between them. The CDR3 bases are TGTGCTAGTGGTGCGGGCTTCAGCTCTGGAAACACCATATATTTT. This sequence encodes CASGAGFSSGNTIYF.

This chain joins TRBV3-1 (or the pseudogene TRBV3-2) and TRBJ1-2; D perhaps matches TRBD1 (6 bases). Germline V gene sequence: CDR1 LGHDT, CDR2 YNNKEL (reference sequence). Trimming removed 2 bases at V and 2 bases at J, with 9 bases between. The CDR3 has 14 residues. As DNA, the CDR3 is TGTGCCAGCAGCCAAAACAGGGCAAACTATGGCTACACCTTC. It encodes CASSQNRANYGYTF.